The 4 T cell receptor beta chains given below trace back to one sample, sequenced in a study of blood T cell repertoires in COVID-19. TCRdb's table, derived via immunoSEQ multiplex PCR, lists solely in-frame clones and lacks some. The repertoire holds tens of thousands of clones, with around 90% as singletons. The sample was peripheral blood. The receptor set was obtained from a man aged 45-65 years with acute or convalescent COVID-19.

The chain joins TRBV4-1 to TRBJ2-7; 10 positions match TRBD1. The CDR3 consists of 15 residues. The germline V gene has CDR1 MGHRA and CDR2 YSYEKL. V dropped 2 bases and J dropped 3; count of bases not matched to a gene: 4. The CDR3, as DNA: TGCGCCAGCAGCCAAACCAGGACAGGGGGCTACGAGCAGTACTTC. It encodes CASSQTRTGGYEQYF.

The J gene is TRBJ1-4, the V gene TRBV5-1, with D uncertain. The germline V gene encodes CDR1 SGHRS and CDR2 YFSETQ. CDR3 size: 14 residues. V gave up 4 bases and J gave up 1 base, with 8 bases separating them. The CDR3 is CASSLAGTNEKLFF. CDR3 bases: TGCGCCAGCAGCCTAGCAGGAACTAATGAAAAACTGTTTTTT.

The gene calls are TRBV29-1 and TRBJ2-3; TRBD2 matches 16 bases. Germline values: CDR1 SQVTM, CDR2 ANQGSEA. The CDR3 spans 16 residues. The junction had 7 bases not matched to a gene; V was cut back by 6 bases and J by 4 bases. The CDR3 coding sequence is TGCAGCGTCCTGGGACTAGCGGGAGGGCCTGCAGATACGCAGTATTTT. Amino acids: CSVLGLAGGPADTQYF.

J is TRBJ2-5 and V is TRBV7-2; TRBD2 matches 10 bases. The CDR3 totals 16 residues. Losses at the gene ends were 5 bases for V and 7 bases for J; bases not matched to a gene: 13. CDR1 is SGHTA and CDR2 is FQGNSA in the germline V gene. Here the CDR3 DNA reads TGTGCCAGCAGCAACCGGGGACTAGCGTTAGGGGGGACCCAGTACTTC. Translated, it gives CASSNRGLALGGTQYF.